This T cell receptor beta chain was captured by sequencing in a study of molecular identifiers for immune sequencing clone quantification. Whole-study context: Replicate experiments took RNA from 20,000 or 100,000 naive CD8 cells, divided it five ways and sequenced four.

Every naive CD8 library was made from between about 17,000 and 1,000,000 sorted cells with 10%, 30% or 50% RNA. In the sort, naive CD8 T cells were defined as CD8+CD4-CCR7+CD45RA+. TCRdb re-derived calls from the PCR reads in MiXCR, one entry per CDR3 protein. In the table there are about 500,000 distinct CDR3 sequences, about a fifth of which are singletons. This clonotype was counted between two and nine times. Its antigen is unidentified. The study, taken as a whole, reports: Clones carrying above 20 RNA copies accounted for over 97% of effector molecules, under 1% in naive cells.

The CDR3 totals 18 residues. Losses at the gene ends were 2 bases for V and 0 bases for J; bases not matched to a gene: 7. Germline CDR1 is MNHEY and CDR2 is SVGEGT. The TCR was taken from a human donor in good health. Some libraries in this study had Jurkat cell RNA spiked in. The sequencing input was naive CD8+ T cells from blood, with Jurkat cell RNA spiked in. Subset described: FACS-sorted CD8+CD4-CCR7+CD45RA+ naive T cells. This rearrangement joins TRBV6-2 or TRBV6-3 to TRBJ2-3; TRBD2 aligns across 11 bases. The CDR3: CASSYPGLAESSTDTQYF. In DNA form, the CDR3 reads TGTGCCAGCAGTTACCCGGGACTAGCGGAATCTAGCACAGATACGCAGTATTTT.